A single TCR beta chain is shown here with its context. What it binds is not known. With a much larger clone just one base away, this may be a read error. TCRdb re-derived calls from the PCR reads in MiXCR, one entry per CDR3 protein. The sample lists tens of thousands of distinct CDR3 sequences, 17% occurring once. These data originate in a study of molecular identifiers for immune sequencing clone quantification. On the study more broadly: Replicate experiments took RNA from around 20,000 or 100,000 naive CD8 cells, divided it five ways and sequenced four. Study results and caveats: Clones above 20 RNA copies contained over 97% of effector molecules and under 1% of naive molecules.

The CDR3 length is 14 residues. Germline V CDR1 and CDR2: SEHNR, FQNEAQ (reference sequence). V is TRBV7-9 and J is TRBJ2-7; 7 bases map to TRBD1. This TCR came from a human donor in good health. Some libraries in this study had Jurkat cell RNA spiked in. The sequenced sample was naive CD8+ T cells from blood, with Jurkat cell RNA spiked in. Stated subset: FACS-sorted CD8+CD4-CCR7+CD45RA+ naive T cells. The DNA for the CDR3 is TGTGCCAACAGCTTGCCGGGACAGAAATACGAGCAGTACTTC. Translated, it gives CANSLPGQKYEQYF.